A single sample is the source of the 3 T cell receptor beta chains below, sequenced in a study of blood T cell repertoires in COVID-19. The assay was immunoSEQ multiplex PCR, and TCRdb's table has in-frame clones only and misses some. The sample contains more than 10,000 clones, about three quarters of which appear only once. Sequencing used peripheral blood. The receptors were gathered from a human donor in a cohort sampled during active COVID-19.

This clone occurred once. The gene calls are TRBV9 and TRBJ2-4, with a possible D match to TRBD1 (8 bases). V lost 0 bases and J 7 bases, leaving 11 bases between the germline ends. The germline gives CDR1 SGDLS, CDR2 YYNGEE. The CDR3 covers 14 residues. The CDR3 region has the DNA TGTGCCAGCAGCGTAGCACAGGGGGGGAACATTCAGTACTTC. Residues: CASSVAQGGNIQYF.

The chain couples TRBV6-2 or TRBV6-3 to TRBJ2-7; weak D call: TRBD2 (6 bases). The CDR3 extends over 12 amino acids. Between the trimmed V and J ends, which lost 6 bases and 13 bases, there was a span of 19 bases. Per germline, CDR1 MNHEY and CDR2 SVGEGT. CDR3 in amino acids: CASSLPVGGAYF. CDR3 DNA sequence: TGTGCCAGCAGCCTACCCGTAGGAGGGGCCTACTTC.

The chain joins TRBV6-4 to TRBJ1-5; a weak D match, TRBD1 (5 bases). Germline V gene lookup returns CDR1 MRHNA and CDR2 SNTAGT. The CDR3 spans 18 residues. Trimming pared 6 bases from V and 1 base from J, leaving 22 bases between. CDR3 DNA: TGTGCCAGCAGATTGAGTCTGGGCAGGGCCGTCAGCAATCAGCCCCAGCATTTT. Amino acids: CASRLSLGRAVSNQPQHF.